This TCR beta chain appears in the sequencing data of a study of shared clonotypes between healthy human individuals. In the study overall: In total, the donors were a couple of women and a few men aged 18 to 49. Study-wide findings and caveats: Naive subsets, compared against memory subsets, generally had larger estimated richness values. Expectations were that clonotype sharing among donors would be affected by sequencing depth.

Sequenced by immunoSEQ multiplex PCR; TCRdb stores in-frame clones only, minus some. The sample holds some 2.1 million clones, about 95% seen once. CD45RO-negative, CCR7-selected cells formed the naive CD8 fraction, which excluded terminally differentiated effector memory CD45RA+ cells. Trimming at V came to 0 bases and at J to 0 bases, leaving 5 bases not matched to a gene. The germline CDR1 and CDR2 sequences are MNHNY and SVGAGI (reference sequence). The CDR3 has 16 amino acids. This clone showed up just once. As yet, its antigen is unknown. The TCR was taken from a man between 18 and 29 years old in good health. Sequencing input: naive CD8+ T cells sorted from blood. The chain is built from TRBV6-6 and TRBJ2-7, with 7 bases that match TRBD2. As DNA, the CDR3 is TGTGCCAGCAGTTACTCGCATGGCGGGGGCTCCTACGAGCAGTACTTC. This codes for CASSYSHGGGSYEQYF.